This T cell receptor beta chain was sequenced in a study of blood T cell repertoires in COVID-19. TCRdb keeps only in-frame clones here, not all; method: immunoSEQ multiplex PCR. In the table there are 220,000 or so clones, 86% of which are singletons. Sequencing was carried out using PBMCs or T cells enriched from blood (not recorded which). The source is a woman aged 45-59 years who had recovered from COVID-19.

The DNA for the CDR3 is TGTGCCAGCAGTGTGGACAGGATCTCACTAGCGGGGTCCTACGAGCAGTACTTC. Protein product: CASSVDRISLAGSYEQYF. This chain links TRBV2 with TRBJ2-7; 10 bases fit TRBD2. CDR1 is SNHLY and CDR2 is FYNNEI in the germline V gene. CDR3 length: 18 amino acids. With V trimmed by 4 bases and J by 1 base, 13 bases remained unmatched. The complete variable domain, with remaining parts taken from reference TRBV2 and TRBJ2-7, reads EPEVTQTPSHQVTQMGQEVILRCVPISNHLYFYWYRQILGQKVEFLVSFYNNEISEKSEIFDDQFSVERPDGSNFTLKIRSTKLEDSAMYFCASSVDRISLAGSYEQYFGPGTRLTVT.